One sample yielded the 9 T cell receptor beta chains listed below, sequenced in a study of T cell changes during pregnancy in multiple sclerosis. Clones were read by immunoSEQ multiplex PCR, and TCRdb kept only the in-frame ones, dropping some. Of about 61,000 clones listed, 75% to 90% are singletons. The sample consisted of peripheral blood, taken in the first trimester of pregnancy. The receptors derive from a female donor in good health, enrolled as a control in a pregnancy study.

This chain uses TRBV2 with TRBJ1-1; 8 bases agree with TRBD1. Germline CDR1 and CDR2: SNHLY and FYNNEI. Losses at the gene ends were 10 bases for V and 4 bases for J; bases not matched to a gene: 5. The length of the CDR3 is 12 residues. The CDR3 loop reads CATGQGVTEAFF. In DNA form, the CDR3 reads TGTGCCACCGGACAGGGAGTCACTGAAGCTTTCTTT.

In this sample, this clone turned up a few times. This chain uses TRBV27 with TRBJ1-2; perhaps TRBD1 as D (5 bases). Trimming took off 3 bases at V and 7 bases at J, with 15 bases between the two ends. The CDR3 contains 14 residues. Germline CDR1 MNHEY, CDR2 SMNVEV (reference sequence). This CDR3 reads CASSLGRGSPGYTF. CDR3 DNA sequence: TGTGCCAGCAGTTTGGGCCGGGGGAGCCCTGGCTACACCTTC.

The J gene is TRBJ1-1, the V gene TRBV6-5; no firm D call. The CDR3 spans 15 residues. V lost 5 bases and J lost 1, with 14 bases in between. CDR1 and CDR2 from the germline V gene are MNHEY and SVGAGI. The CDR3 reads CASSRLGGANTEAFF. CDR3 in DNA: TGTGCCAGCAGTCGCCTGGGAGGAGCGAACACTGAAGCTTTCTTT.

The chain joins TRBV9 to TRBJ1-1; 9 bases are shared with TRBD1. The V and J ends lost 2 bases and 1 base, in that order; junction bases with no gene match: 0. This CDR3 spans 14 amino acids. Germline-derived CDR1 and CDR2 are SGDLS and YYNGEE. As DNA, the CDR3 is TGTGCCAGCAGCGTGGGACAGGGGAACACTGAAGCTTTCTTT. Its protein is CASSVGQGNTEAFF.

Only one count was recorded for this clone. The chain uses TRBV6-1 and TRBJ1-1; 9 nucleotides line up with TRBD1. The germline V gene has CDR1 MNHNS and CDR2 SASEGT. The CDR3 runs to 15 residues. Unmatched junction bases numbered 9, after V lost 0 bases and J lost 10 bases. The CDR3 is CASSEAIDRGDAAFF. As DNA, the CDR3 is TGTGCCAGCAGTGAAGCGATCGACAGGGGGGATGCAGCTTTCTTT.

The V gene is TRBV7-2, the J gene TRBJ2-3; 9 nucleotides align to TRBD2. The CDR3 sequence is 16 residues long. From germline, CDR1 is SGHTA and CDR2 FQGNSA. With V trimmed by 4 bases and J by 4 bases, 9 bases remained unmatched. For the CDR3, the DNA is TGTGCCAGCAGCTCCTATACGCGGGGGGGGTCAGATACGCAGTATTTT. The encoded protein is CASSSYTRGGSDTQYF.

The chain uses TRBV7-2 and TRBJ1-1, with D unclear. The CDR3 has 14 residues. Trimming shortened V by 3 bases and J by 0 bases, and 8 bases separated the two germline ends. Germline V gives CDR1 SGHTA, CDR2 FQGNSA. In nucleotides, the CDR3 is TGTGCCAGCAGCTTCTTGCAGATGAACACTGAAGCTTTCTTT. Its protein product is CASSFLQMNTEAFF.

The rearrangement uses TRBV7-2 and TRBJ1-1; TRBD1 matches 8 bases. The ends lost 5 bases at V and 5 bases at J; junction bases unmatched: 7. This CDR3 is built from 14 residues. Germline V CDR1 and CDR2: SGHTA, FQGNSA. The CDR3 spells CASSLDRGRTEAFF. The CDR3 DNA is TGTGCCAGCAGCCTCGACAGGGGCAGGACTGAAGCTTTCTTT.

This clone was recorded only once. The chain joins TRBV10-1 to TRBJ2-7; 8 bases are a match to TRBD1. V shed 9 bases and J 5 bases; nucleotides not matched to a gene: 18. The CDR3 sequence is 16 residues long. CDR1 is WNHNN and CDR2 is SYGVQD in the germline V gene (reference sequence). The CDR3, as DNA: TGCGCCAGGAGGGTCGGGACAGGAGGGACGTACCACGAGCAGTACTTC. The encoded protein is CARRVGTGGTYHEQYF.